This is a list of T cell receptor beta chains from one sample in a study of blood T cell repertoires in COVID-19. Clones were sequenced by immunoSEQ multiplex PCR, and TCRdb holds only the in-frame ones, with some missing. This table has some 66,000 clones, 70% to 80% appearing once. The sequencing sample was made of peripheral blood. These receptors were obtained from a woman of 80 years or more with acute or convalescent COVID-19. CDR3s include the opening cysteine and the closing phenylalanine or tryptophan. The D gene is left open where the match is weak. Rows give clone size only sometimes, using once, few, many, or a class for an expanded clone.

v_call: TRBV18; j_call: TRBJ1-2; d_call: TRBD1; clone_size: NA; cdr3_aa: CASSSQGSYGYTF; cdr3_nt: TGTGCCAGCTCGTCACAGGGGAGCTATGGCTACACCTTC
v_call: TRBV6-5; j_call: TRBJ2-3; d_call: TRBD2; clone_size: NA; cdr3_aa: CASSYSASGGTDTQYF; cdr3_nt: TGTGCCAGCAGTTACTCGGCTAGCGGGGGCACAGATACGCAGTATTTT
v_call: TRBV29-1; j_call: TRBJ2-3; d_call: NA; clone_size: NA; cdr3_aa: CSVILTDTQYF; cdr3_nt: TGCAGCGTTATTCTCACAGATACGCAGTATTTT
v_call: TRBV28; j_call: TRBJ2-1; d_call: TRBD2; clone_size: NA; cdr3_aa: CASSPLAGVYNEQFF; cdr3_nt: TGTGCCAGCAGTCCGCTAGCGGGGGTTTACAATGAGCAGTTCTTC
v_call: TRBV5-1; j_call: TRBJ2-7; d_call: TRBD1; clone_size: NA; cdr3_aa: CASSSTGPSYEQYF; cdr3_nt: TGCGCCAGCAGCTCGACAGGGCCTTCCTACGAGCAGTACTTC
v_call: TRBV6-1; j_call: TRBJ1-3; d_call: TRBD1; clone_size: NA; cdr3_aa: CASSGDRVVSGNTIYF; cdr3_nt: TGTGCCAGCAGTGGGGACAGGGTTGTCTCTGGAAACACCATATATTTT
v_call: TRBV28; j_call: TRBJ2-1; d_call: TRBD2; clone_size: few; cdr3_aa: CASRGLAGVSYNEQFF; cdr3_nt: TGTGCCAGCAGGGGACTAGCGGGAGTCTCCTACAATGAGCAGTTCTTC
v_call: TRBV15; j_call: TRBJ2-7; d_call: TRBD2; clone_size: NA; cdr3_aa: CATSTSGSSYEQYF; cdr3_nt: TGTGCCACCAGCACTAGCGGGAGCTCCTACGAGCAGTACTTC
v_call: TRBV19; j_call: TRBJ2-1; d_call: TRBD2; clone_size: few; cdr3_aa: CASSLLTSGTWNEQFF; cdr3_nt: TGTGCCAGTAGTCTCCTGACTAGCGGGACTTGGAATGAGCAGTTCTTC
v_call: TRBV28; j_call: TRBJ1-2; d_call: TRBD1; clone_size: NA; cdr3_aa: CASRRNGQGDGYTF; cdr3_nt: TGTGCCAGCAGACGGAACGGACAGGGGGATGGCTACACCTTC
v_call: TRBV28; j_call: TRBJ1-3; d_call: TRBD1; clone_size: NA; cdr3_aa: CASSFDRVGNTIYF; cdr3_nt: TGTGCCAGCAGTTTTGACAGGGTCGGAAACACCATATATTTT
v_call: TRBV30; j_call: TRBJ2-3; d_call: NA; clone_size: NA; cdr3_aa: CAWREDNKDTQYF; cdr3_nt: TGTGCCTGGAGAGAGGACAACAAAGATACGCAGTATTTT
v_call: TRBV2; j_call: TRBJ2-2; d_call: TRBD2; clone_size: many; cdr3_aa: CASSALAGNTGELFF; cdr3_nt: TGTGCCAGCAGTGCACTAGCGGGGAACACCGGGGAGCTGTTTTTT
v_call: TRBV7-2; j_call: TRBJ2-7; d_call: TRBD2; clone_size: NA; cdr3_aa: CASSRTSGGAYEQYF; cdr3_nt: TGTGCCAGCAGCCGTACTAGCGGGGGGGCCTACGAGCAGTACTTC
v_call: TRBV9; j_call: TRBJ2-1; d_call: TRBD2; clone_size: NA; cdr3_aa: CASSGTGLAGTNEQFF; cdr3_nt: TGTGCCAGCAGCGGAACGGGACTAGCGGGTACCAATGAGCAGTTCTTC
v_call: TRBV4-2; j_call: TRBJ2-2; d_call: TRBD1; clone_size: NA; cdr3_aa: CASSQDRGRGGELFF; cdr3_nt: TGTGCCAGCAGCCAAGACAGGGGGCGGGGCGGGGAGCTGTTTTTT
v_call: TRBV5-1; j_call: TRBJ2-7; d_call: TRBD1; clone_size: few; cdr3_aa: CASSLSQGAAGEQYF; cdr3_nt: TGCGCCAGCAGCTTGTCGCAGGGGGCAGCTGGCGAGCAGTACTTC
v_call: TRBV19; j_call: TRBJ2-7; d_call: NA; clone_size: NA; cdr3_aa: CASSIYGHHEQYF; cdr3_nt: TGTGCCAGTAGTATCTACGGACACCACGAGCAGTACTTC
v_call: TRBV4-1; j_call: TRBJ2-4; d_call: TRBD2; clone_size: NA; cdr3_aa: CASSQTGTSGRASNIQYF; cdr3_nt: TGCGCCAGCAGCCAAACCGGGACTAGCGGGAGGGCCTCAAACATTCAGTACTTC
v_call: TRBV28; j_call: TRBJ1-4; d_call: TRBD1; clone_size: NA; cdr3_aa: CASSVRQGGNEKLFF; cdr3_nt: TGTGCCAGCAGTGTCCGACAGGGGGGTAATGAAAAACTGTTTTTT
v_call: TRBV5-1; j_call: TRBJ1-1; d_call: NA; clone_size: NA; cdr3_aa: CASSSGLNTEAFF; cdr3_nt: TGCGCCAGCAGCTCAGGGTTGAACACTGAAGCTTTCTTT
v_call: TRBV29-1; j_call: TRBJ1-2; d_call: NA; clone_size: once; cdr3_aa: CSVEQEQNYGYTF; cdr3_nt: TGCAGCGTTGAACAGGAACAAAACTATGGCTACACCTTC
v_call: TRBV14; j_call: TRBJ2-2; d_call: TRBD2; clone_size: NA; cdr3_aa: CASSRTSGSTGELFF; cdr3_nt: TGTGCCAGCAGTCGGACTAGCGGGAGCACCGGGGAGCTGTTTTTT
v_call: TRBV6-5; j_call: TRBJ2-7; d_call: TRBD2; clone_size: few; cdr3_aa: CASSQTSGTYEQYF; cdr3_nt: TGTGCCAGCAGCCAGACTAGCGGCACGTACGAGCAGTACTTC
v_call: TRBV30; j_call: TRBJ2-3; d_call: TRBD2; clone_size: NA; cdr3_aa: CAWIPAGGSDTQYF; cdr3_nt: TGTGCCTGGATCCCAGCGGGGGGCTCAGATACGCAGTATTTT
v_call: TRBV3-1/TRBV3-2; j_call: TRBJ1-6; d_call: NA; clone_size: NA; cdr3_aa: CASSQHRRVSPLHF; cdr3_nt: TGTGCCAGCAGCCAACATCGTCGGGTTTCACCCCTCCACTTT
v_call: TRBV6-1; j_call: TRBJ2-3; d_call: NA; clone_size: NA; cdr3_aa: CASSEVGGTQYF; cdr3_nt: TGTGCCAGCAGTGAAGTAGGGGGTACGCAGTATTTT
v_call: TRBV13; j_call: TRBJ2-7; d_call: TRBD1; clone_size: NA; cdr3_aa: CASSLNRQGKYF; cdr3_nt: TGTGCCAGCAGCTTAAATAGACAGGGGAAGTACTTC
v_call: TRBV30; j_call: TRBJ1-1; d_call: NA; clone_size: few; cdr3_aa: CAWSQVSEAFF; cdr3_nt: TGTGCCTGGAGCCAGGTTTCTGAAGCTTTCTTT
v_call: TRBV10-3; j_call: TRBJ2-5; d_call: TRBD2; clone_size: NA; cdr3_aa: CATTAGASGIRETQYF; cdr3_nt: TGTGCCACCACCGCAGGGGCTAGCGGGATCCGGGAGACCCAGTACTTC
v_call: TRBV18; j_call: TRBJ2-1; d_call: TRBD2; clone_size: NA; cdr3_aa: CASSQLAGRNNEQFF; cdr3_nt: TGTGCCAGCTCGCAACTAGCGGGCCGTAACAATGAGCAGTTCTTC
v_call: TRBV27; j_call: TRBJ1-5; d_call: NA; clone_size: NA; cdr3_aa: CASSFQYNQPQHF; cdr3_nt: TGTGCCAGCAGTTTTCAGTACAATCAGCCCCAGCATTTT
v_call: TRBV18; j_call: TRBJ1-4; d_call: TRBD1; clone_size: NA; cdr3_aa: CASSPGTGGEKLFF; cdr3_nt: TGTGCCAGCTCACCAGGAACAGGGGGCGAAAAACTGTTTTTT
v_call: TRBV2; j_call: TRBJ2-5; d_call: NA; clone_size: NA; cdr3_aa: CASSRDTQETQYF; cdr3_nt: TGTGCCAGCAGCCGGGACACCCAAGAGACCCAGTACTTC
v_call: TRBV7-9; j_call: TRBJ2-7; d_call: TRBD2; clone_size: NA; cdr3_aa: CASSSFTFSGSFSYEQYF; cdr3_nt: TGTGCCAGCAGCTCGTTCACGTTTAGCGGGAGTTTCTCCTACGAGCAGTACTTC
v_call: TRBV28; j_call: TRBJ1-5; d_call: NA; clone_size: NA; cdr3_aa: CASSLNGGYNQPQHF; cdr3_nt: TGTGCCAGCAGTTTAAATGGGGGGTACAATCAGCCCCAGCATTTT
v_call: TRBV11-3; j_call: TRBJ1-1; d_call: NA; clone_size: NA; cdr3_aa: CASSLNRNTEAFF; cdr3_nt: TGTGCCAGCAGCTTAAACAGGAACACTGAAGCTTTCTTT
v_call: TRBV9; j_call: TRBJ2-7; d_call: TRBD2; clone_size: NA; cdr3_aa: CASSPSGMTYEQYF; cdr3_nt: TGTGCCAGCAGCCCTAGCGGGATGACCTACGAGCAGTACTTC
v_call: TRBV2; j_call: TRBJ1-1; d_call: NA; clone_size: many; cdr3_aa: CASSYRPNTEAFF; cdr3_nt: TGTGCCAGCAGTTACAGACCGAACACTGAAGCTTTCTTT
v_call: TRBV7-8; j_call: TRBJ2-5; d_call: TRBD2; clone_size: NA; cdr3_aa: CASSLAWFAGEGETQYF; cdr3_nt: TGTGCCAGCAGCTTAGCATGGTTCGCGGGAGAAGGGGAGACCCAGTACTTC
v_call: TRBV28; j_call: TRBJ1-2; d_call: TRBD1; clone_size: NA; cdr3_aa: CAAGDRGYGYTF; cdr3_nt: TGTGCCGCCGGGGACAGGGGGTATGGCTACACCTTC
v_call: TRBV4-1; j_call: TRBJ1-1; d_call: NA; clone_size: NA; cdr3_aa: CASSPRSGGEGVNTEAFF; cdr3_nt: TGCGCCAGCAGCCCTCGTTCTGGTGGTGAGGGGGTGAACACTGAAGCTTTCTTT
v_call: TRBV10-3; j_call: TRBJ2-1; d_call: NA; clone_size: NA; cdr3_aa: CAISASTSSYNEQFF; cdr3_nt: TGTGCCATCAGTGCCTCCACGAGCTCCTACAATGAGCAGTTCTTC
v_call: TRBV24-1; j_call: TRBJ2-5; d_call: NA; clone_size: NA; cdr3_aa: CATSGLTGIKETQYF; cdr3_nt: TGTGCCACCAGTGGCCTCACAGGGATCAAAGAGACCCAGTACTTC
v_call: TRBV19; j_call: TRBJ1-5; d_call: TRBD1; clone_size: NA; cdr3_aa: CASSRTYRGSNQPQHF; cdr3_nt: TGTGCCAGTAGTAGGACCTACAGGGGAAGCAATCAGCCCCAGCATTTT
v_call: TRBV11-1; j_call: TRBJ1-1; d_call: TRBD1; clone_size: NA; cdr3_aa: CASSLTSQGTEAFF; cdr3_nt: TGTGCCAGCAGCTTGACGTCACAGGGGACTGAAGCTTTCTTT
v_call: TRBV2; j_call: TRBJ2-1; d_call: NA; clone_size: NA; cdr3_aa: CASSALAPGNEQFF; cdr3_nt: TGTGCCAGCAGTGCTCTAGCGCCTGGCAATGAGCAGTTCTTC
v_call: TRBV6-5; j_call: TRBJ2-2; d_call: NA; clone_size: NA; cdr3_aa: CASSYEGVDTGELFF; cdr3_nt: TGTGCCAGCAGTTACGAGGGGGTGGACACCGGGGAGCTGTTTTTT
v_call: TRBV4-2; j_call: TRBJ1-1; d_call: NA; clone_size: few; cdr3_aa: CASSQFRGTTEAFF; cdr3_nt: TGTGCCAGCAGCCAATTCCGGGGGACCACTGAAGCTTTCTTT
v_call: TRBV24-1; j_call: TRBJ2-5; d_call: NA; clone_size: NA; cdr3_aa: CATSVPGTRMGETQYF; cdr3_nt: TGTGCCACCAGTGTCCCCGGGACTCGGATGGGAGAGACCCAGTACTTC
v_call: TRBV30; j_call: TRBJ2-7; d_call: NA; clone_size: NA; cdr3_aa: CAWGHSASDEQYF; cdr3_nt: TGTGCCTGGGGCCATAGCGCTAGCGACGAGCAGTACTTC